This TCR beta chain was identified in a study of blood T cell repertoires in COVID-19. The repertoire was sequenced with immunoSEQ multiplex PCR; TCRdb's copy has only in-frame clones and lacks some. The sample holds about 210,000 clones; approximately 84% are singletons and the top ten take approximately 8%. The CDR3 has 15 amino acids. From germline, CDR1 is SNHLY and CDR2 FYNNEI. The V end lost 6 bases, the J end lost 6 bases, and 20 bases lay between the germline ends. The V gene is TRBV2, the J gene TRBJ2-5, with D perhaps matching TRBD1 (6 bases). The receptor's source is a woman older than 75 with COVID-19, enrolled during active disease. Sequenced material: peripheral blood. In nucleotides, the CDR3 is TGTGCCAGCAGACCTGGGACCCCGAGGGGGAAGACCCAGTACTTC. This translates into CASRPGTPRGKTQYF.